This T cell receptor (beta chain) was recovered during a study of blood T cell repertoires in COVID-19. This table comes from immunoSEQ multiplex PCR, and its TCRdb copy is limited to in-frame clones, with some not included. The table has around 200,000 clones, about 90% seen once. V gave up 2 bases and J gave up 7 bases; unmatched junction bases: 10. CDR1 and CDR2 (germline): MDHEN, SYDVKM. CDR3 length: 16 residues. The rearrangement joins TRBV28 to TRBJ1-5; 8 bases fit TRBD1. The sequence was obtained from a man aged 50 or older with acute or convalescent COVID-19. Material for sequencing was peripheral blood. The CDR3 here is CASSLPPGQGGQPQHF. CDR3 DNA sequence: TGTGCCAGCAGTTTACCCCCTGGACAGGGAGGACAGCCCCAGCATTTT.